The text below deals with one T cell receptor beta chain. CDR1 is SGHRS, CDR2 YFSETQ, per germline. This CDR3 comprises 17 residues. V dropped 3 bases and J dropped 2; count of bases not matched to a gene: 7. This sample is part of a study of blood T cell repertoires in COVID-19. Study information: Acute-phase and convalescent COVID-19 samples originated in the United States, Italy and Spain. Sources were T cells, B-cell-depleted T cells, or PBMCs; the material itself was cDNA or gDNA.

The method was immunoSEQ multiplex PCR; TCRdb's version includes in-frame clones alone and lacks a portion of them. The sample holds approximately 60,000 clones, more than 70% seen once. This rearrangement joins TRBV5-1 to TRBJ2-7, with 14 bases matching TRBD2. This sequence was found in a human donor in a cohort sampled during active COVID-19. Material for sequencing was peripheral blood. The CDR3 here is CASSSGTSGGRTYEQYF. CDR3 coding DNA: TGCGCCAGCAGCTCCGGGACTAGCGGGGGCCGAACCTACGAGCAGTACTTC.